This TCR beta chain came from a study of persistence of HIV-infected CD4 T cells. Concerning this clone: What it recognizes is unknown.

Regarding the study as a whole: Within sorted populations, more oligoclonal TCRs accompanied more oligoclonal proviruses.

This was the immunoSEQ version 4 assay in survey mode. Profiling relied on immunoSEQ multiplex PCR, and the TCRdb table lists in-frame clones only, not all of them. The table lists about 40,000 clones, around 82% of them singletons. Cells were stimulated with overlapping HIV-1 Gag 15-mer peptides. Sorted nonresponding memory CD4+ T cells were CD40L-negative, CD69-negative, CD45RO-high. The receptor was isolated from an adult man with HIV who was CMV-seropositive. The source was CD4+ T cells sorted from PBMCs after roughly 17-hour stimulation, collected from a patient who received antiretroviral therapy.

The DNA of the CDR3 is TGTGCCATCAGGGTACAGGGAGGTGCTGAAGCTTTCTTT. Translated, it gives CAIRVQGGAEAFF. The chain links TRBV10-3 to TRBJ1-1; the D gene is possibly TRBD1 (6 bases). The CDR3 contains 13 residues. Trimming pared 6 bases from V and 6 bases from J, leaving 14 bases between. The germline V gene encodes CDR1 ENHRY and CDR2 SYGVKD.